One sample yielded the 24 T cell receptor beta chains listed below, sequenced in a study of OX40 agonist ivuxolimab in advanced cancers. Method: immunoSEQ multiplex PCR; TCRdb's copy keeps in-frame clones and lacks some. The sample has about 50,000 clones, about 80% seen once. Sample: CD4+ or CD8+ T cells sorted from blood, taken in a trial of the OX40 agonist ivuxolimab. The source of these receptors is an adult with an advanced solid tumor such as melanoma, head and neck, liver or kidney cancer.

The chain uses TRBV11-2 and TRBJ1-2, with 7 nucleotides matching TRBD1. The CDR3 is 15 amino acids. The trim removed 4 bases at V and 6 bases at J, leaving 11 bases unmatched. Germline V CDR1 and CDR2: SGHAT, FQNNGV. The CDR3 loop is CASSSLNRGGDGYTF. For the CDR3, the DNA is TGTGCCAGCAGCTCCCTGAACAGGGGAGGAGATGGCTACACCTTC.

The rearrangement uses TRBV7-2 and TRBJ1-5; unclear D gene. This CDR3 spans 17 amino acids. Germline CDR1 SGHTA, CDR2 FQGNSA. V lost 0 bases, J lost 0 bases, and 12 bases lay in between. The CDR3 is CASSLARTAYSNQPQHF. The CDR3 DNA follows: TGTGCCAGCAGCTTAGCTCGGACGGCCTATAGCAATCAGCCCCAGCATTTT.

This chain links TRBV5-1 with TRBJ2-3, with D possibly being TRBD1 (8 bases). With 5 bases removed from V and 0 bases from J, the gap between germline ends came to 22 bases. Germline values: CDR1 SGHRS, CDR2 YFSETQ. The CDR3 spans 18 residues. The DNA for the CDR3 is TGCGCCAGCAGACCCGACAGGGGACTACTCTTCAGCACAGATACGCAGTATTTT. Amino acid sequence: CASRPDRGLLFSTDTQYF.

This clone has just one count. The chain couples TRBV5-4 to TRBJ2-1; no clear D. This CDR3 has 13 amino acids. In germline, CDR1 is SGHNT, CDR2 YYREEE (reference sequence). Trimming removed 3 bases from V and 6 bases from J, with 10 bases in between. CDR3 sequence: CASSYERSNEQFF. The CDR3 DNA sequence: TGTGCCAGCAGCTATGAGAGGAGCAATGAGCAGTTCTTC.

This chain links TRBV11-2 with TRBJ1-3, with D maybe TRBD1 (5 bases). The V end was cut by 4 bases, the J end by 3 bases, with 10 bases between. There are 14 residues in the CDR3. Germline V gene data show CDR1 as SGHAT and CDR2 as FQNNGV. The CDR3 region is CASSSPRGGNTIYF. In DNA, the CDR3 is TGTGCCAGCAGCTCCCCAAGGGGTGGAAACACCATATATTTT.

This chain links TRBV27 with TRBJ2-3; D may match TRBD1 or TRBD2 (6 bases each). The V gene lost 6 bases and the J gene lost 3 bases, with 19 bases spanning the gap. The CDR3 sequence is 16 residues long. Germline assignment: CDR1 MNHEY and CDR2 SMNVEV (reference sequence). The CDR3 spells CASRALWGAKTDTQYF. DNA of the CDR3: TGTGCCAGCAGGGCCCTATGGGGGGCGAAGACAGATACGCAGTATTTT.

The chain combines TRBV19 with TRBJ1-2; TRBD1 matches 8 bases. Germline loops: CDR1 LNHDA, CDR2 SQIVND (reference sequence). This CDR3 comprises 13 residues. Trimming at V came to 6 bases and at J to 4 bases, leaving 4 bases not matched to a gene. DNA of the CDR3: TGTGCCAGTAGCGGACAGGGCGGCTATGGCTACACCTTC. The encoded protein is CASSGQGGYGYTF.

The J gene is TRBJ2-3, the V gene TRBV2; TRBD2 matches 11 bases. The CDR3 contains 14 residues. V gave up 5 bases and J gave up 6 bases; unmatched junction bases: 4. Germline V gene data show CDR1 as SNHLY and CDR2 as FYNNEI. This CDR3 reads CASSTSGSRDTQYF. In DNA, the CDR3 is TGTGCCAGCAGTACTAGCGGGAGTAGGGATACGCAGTATTTT.

This chain links TRBV28 with TRBJ1-2; no definite D call. V lost 5 bases and J lost 4, with 8 bases in between. CDR1 and CDR2 (germline): MDHEN, SYDVKM. This CDR3 comprises 12 residues. The CDR3 region has the DNA TGTGCCAGCAGTACCACCACCTATGGCTACACCTTC. It translates to CASSTTTYGYTF.

This sequence joins TRBV7-2 and TRBJ1-1; the D is unclear. V lost 5 bases and J 0 bases, leaving 13 bases between the germline ends. Germline V gene lookup returns CDR1 SGHTA and CDR2 FQGNSA. The CDR3 has 15 residues. This CDR3 reads CASSPKTRLNTEAFF. The CDR3 DNA reads as TGTGCCAGCAGCCCAAAGACACGGCTGAACACTGAAGCTTTCTTT.

Here the CDR3 DNA reads TGTGCCAGCAGCTTAGAAGGAAAGAACGGGGAGCTGTTTTTT. Encoded protein: CASSLEGKNGELFF. The rearrangement uses TRBV11-3 and TRBJ2-2; no firm D call. The CDR3 contains 14 residues. Germline V CDR1 and CDR2: SGHNT, YENEEA. V lost 0 bases and J 7 bases, leaving 9 bases between the germline ends.

The chain employs TRBV5-4 and TRBJ1-1; unclear D gene. The V gene lost 2 bases and the J gene lost 7 bases, with 6 bases spanning the gap. Germline CDR1 and CDR2: SGHNT and YYREEE (reference sequence). This CDR3 spans 11 amino acids. The CDR3 protein is CASSFQVEAFF. CDR3 coding DNA: TGTGCCAGCAGCTTCCAGGTTGAAGCTTTCTTT. Full variable domain (rest looked up from reference TRBV5-4 and TRBJ1-1): ETGVTQSPTHLIKTRGQQVTLRCSSQSGHNTVSWYQQALGQGPQFIFQYYREEENGRGNFPPRFSGLQFPNYSSELNVNALELDDSALYLCASSFQVEAFFGQGTRLTVV.

This clone was recorded once. The chain employs TRBV7-8 and TRBJ2-7; 9 bases are shared with TRBD2. V shed 6 bases, J shed 6 bases, and the junction held 9 bases outside the gene matches. In germline, CDR1 is SGHVS, CDR2 FQNEAQ. The CDR3 has 14 amino acids. CDR3 nucleotides: TGTGCCAGCAGTCCCCAGGGGGGACTAGCCGAGCAGTACTTC. Translated, it gives CASSPQGGLAEQYF.

The gene calls are TRBV5-1 and TRBJ2-1; 8 bases fit TRBD1. Germline-derived CDR1 and CDR2 are SGHRS and YFSETQ. V gave up 0 bases and J gave up 3 bases; unmatched junction bases: 5. The CDR3 has 16 amino acids. CDR3: CASSLDSGGLYNEQFF. The DNA of the CDR3 is TGCGCCAGCAGCTTGGATTCAGGGGGCCTCTACAATGAGCAGTTCTTC.

This chain links TRBV5-6 with TRBJ2-1; no definite D call. This CDR3 has 14 residues. The germline V gene has CDR1 SGHDT and CDR2 YYEEEE. V lost 3 bases to trimming and J lost 0 bases, with 7 bases between them. CDR3 protein: CASSSYSSYNEQFF. DNA of the CDR3: TGTGCCAGCAGCTCCTATAGCTCCTACAATGAGCAGTTCTTC. The complete variable domain, with remaining parts taken from reference TRBV5-6 and TRBJ2-1, reads DAGVTQSPTHLIKTRGQQVTLRCSPKSGHDTVSWYQQALGQGPQFIFQYYEEEERQRGNFPDRFSGHQFPNYSSELNVNALLLGDSALYLCASSSYSSYNEQFFGPGTRLTVL.

This chain joins TRBV6-1 and TRBJ1-4; TRBD1 agrees at 7 bases. Per germline, CDR1 MNHNS and CDR2 SASEGT. The V segment lost 3 bases and the J segment 0 bases; nucleotides outside the gene matches: 7. The CDR3 runs 17 residues. Written as DNA, the CDR3 is TGTGCCAGCAGTGACTGGACAGGTTATGCAACTAATGAAAAACTGTTTTTT. This sequence encodes CASSDWTGYATNEKLFF.

The V call is TRBV7-6, the J call TRBJ2-4; 7 bases align to TRBD1. This CDR3 is 14 amino acids long. The V and J ends lost 10 bases and 5 bases, in that order; junction bases with no gene match: 11. From germline, CDR1 is SGHVS and CDR2 FNYEAQ. The CDR3 region is CATTAGGFENIQYF. CDR3 bases: TGTGCCACAACCGCAGGGGGATTCGAAAACATTCAGTACTTC. Using reference TRBV7-6 and TRBJ2-4 for the parts outside the CDR3, the full variable domain is GAGVSQSPRYKVTKRGQDVALRCDPISGHVSLYWYRQALGQGPEFLTYFNYEAQQDKSGLPNDRFSAERPEGSISTLTIQRTEQRDSAMYRCATTAGGFENIQYFGAGTRLSVL.

This clone was picked up a small number of times. The rearrangement links TRBV21-1 to TRBJ2-3; TRBD1 was called by the table and not checked on the DNA. TRBV21-1 has pseudogene status. This CDR3 contains 16 residues. CDR3 region: CASSKAPCGKGDTQYF. CDR3 bases: TGTGCCAGCAGCAAAGCGCCCTGCGGAAAGGGGGATACGCAGTATTTT.

This clone is a singleton in its sample. The chain joins TRBV7-9 to TRBJ1-5; TRBD1 matches at 7 bases. The germline V gene encodes CDR1 SEHNR and CDR2 FQNEAQ (reference sequence). V lost 0 bases to trimming and J lost 4 bases; unmatched junction nucleotides: 6. The CDR3 consists of 16 residues. For the CDR3, the DNA is TGTGCCAGCAGCTTAGCGTTTGACAGGGAGAATCAGCCCCAGCATTTT. Encoded protein: CASSLAFDRENQPQHF.

This chain joins TRBV7-2 and TRBJ2-7, with D hard to call. The CDR3 has 12 amino acids. V was clipped by 8 bases and J by 3 bases, with 11 bases between them. Germline lookup yields CDR1 SGHTA and CDR2 FQGNSA. As DNA, the CDR3 is TGTGCCAGCGGGCTAGGCTACTACGAGCAGTACTTC. Translation: CASGLGYYEQYF.

This chain joins TRBV4-3 and TRBJ2-1; maybe TRBD2 (5 bases). V lost 2 bases and J 9 bases, leaving 17 bases between the germline ends. The germline gives CDR1 LGHNA, CDR2 YSLEER. CDR3 length: 15 amino acids. CDR3 residues: CASSQPLRGLSEQFF. The CDR3 DNA is TGCGCCAGCAGCCAACCCCTGAGAGGGCTCAGTGAGCAGTTCTTC.

This clone was counted only a few times. The chain employs TRBV28 and TRBJ1-2; 8 bases map to TRBD1. With V trimmed by 5 bases and J by 3 bases, 8 bases remained unmatched. Germline CDR1 reads MDHEN; CDR2 reads SYDVKM. The CDR3 extends over 15 amino acids. The CDR3 loop reads CASSQLTGAHYGYTF. CDR3 coding DNA: TGTGCCAGCAGTCAATTGACAGGGGCCCACTATGGCTACACCTTC.

This clone was counted once. V is TRBV11-3 and J is TRBJ1-1, with a tentative D call TRBD1 (6 bases). The CDR3 runs to 12 residues. Trimming removed 5 bases from V and 7 bases from J, with 11 bases in between. Germline-derived CDR1 and CDR2 are SGHNT and YENEEA. CDR3 nucleotides: TGTGCCAGCAGCCAGGGGAGGGGTGAAGCTTTCTTT. As protein: CASSQGRGEAFF.

The chain has TRBV11-2 and TRBJ2-6, with a tentative D call TRBD2 (7 bases). Germline V gene lookup returns CDR1 SGHAT and CDR2 FQNNGV. This CDR3 contains 18 residues. Trimming removed 4 bases at V and 3 bases at J, with 19 bases between. Here the CDR3 reads CASSSVRSRGLGANVLTF. The CDR3 DNA is TGTGCCAGCAGCTCAGTCCGATCGCGGGGGCTTGGGGCCAACGTCCTGACTTTC.